This T cell receptor beta chain was recovered during a study of spatial heterogeneity in lung cancer. TCRdb re-called the 5' RACE reads with MiXCR, one entry per CDR3 protein. Among about 9,300 distinct CDR3 sequences listed, roughly 6.8% were seen once. The CDR3 is 16 residues long. V lost 2 bases and J lost 9; bases outside the gene matches: 8. CDR1 is DFQATT and CDR2 is SNEGSKA in the germline V gene (reference sequence). The time point: sample taken at primary tumor resection. Whole-study results and caveats: Tumor mutation count correlated with how many alpha and beta TCRs expanded intratumorally.

The table lists this clonotype with a few counts. Its cognate antigen is unknown. The J gene is TRBJ2-1, the V gene TRBV20-1; 15 positions match TRBD2. The source was lung tumor tissue, collected at surgery. The sequence derives from a male donor with early-stage non-small cell lung cancer. The CDR3 loop reads CSARSGLAGGRSEQFF. CDR3 bases: TGCAGTGCTAGATCGGGACTAGCGGGGGGCCGCAGTGAGCAGTTCTTC.